This TCR beta chain appears in the sequencing data of a study of shared clonotypes between healthy human individuals. General study findings and limits: Rarefaction revealed incomplete sorted-subset sequencing despite large depth. Clonotype sharing among donors likely depends on sequencing depth.

Per germline, CDR1 SGHAT and CDR2 FQDESV (reference sequence). CDR3 size: 14 residues. V lost 4 bases and J 5 bases, leaving 12 bases between the germline ends. Naive-designated CD8 cells lacked CD45RO, were positively enriched for CCR7, and omitted terminally differentiated effector memory CD45RA+ cells. As for this clone: The antigen is unknown.

As processed by the authors: Filtering of immunoSEQ junctional sequences could not match full-length read filtering. This table comes from immunoSEQ multiplex PCR, and its TCRdb copy is limited to in-frame clones, with some not included. Clonal size and the V and J genes are those of that table, whereas D and trimming came from the DNA. The sample shows roughly 1,800,000 clones, just under 95% of them seen only once. The rearrangement uses TRBV11-1 and TRBJ2-1; a possible D gene is TRBD2 (7 bases). This TCR came from a man between 18 and 29 years old in good health. The sequencing input was naive CD8+ T cells sorted from blood. The CDR3 is CASSSGGEDNEQFF. DNA for the CDR3: TGTGCCAGCAGCTCGGGGGGCGAAGACAATGAGCAGTTCTTC.